This T cell receptor beta chain was captured by sequencing in a study of T-cell reconstitution after alpha-beta-depleted transplantation in children. General study results and limits: There were reportedly several hundred expanded graft clones from which alpha-beta T cells came about two months after transplant. Newly produced T cells mostly accounted for T-cell counts and diversity one year post-transplant. The high TCRbeta diversity at day 60 in some patients came from surviving recipient T cells and thymic progenitors.

The germline gives CDR1 SGHVS, CDR2 FNYEAQ. CDR3 size: 18 residues. V was clipped by 5 bases and J by 0 bases; unmatched bases: 11. As regards this clonotype: The antigen is not known.

Researchers prepared the TCRbeta library using unique molecular identifiers, the study reports. MiXCR, applied by TCRdb to the PCR reads, yields one record per CDR3 protein. The sample consists of some 220,000 distinct CDR3 sequences, roughly 11% of them appearing once. Sample: PBMCs, taken before TCRalphabeta/CD19-depleted stem cell transplant. The clonotype comes from a child less than two years old with acute myeloid leukemia, due to receive a stem cell transplant. V and J are TRBV7-6 and TRBJ2-5; 11 nucleotides align to TRBD2. The CDR3 protein is CASSPNQGLADYQETQYF. The CDR3, as DNA: TGTGCCAGCAGCCCCAACCAGGGACTAGCGGACTACCAAGAGACCCAGTACTTC.